These T cell receptor beta chains were read from a single sample in a study of T cells in Graves' hyperthyroidism and ophthalmopathy. MiXCR was run by TCRdb on the multiplex PCR reads, yielding one entry per CDR3 protein. The sample includes more than 550,000 distinct CDR3 sequences, 18% of them seen just once. Sequenced material: blood. The origin of the receptors is a woman aged 50 to 60 with Graves' hyperthyroidism that later progressed to Graves' ophthalmopathy. Both conserved end residues are part of each CDR3. A D gene is named only where the DNA matches it firmly. Clone size appears in some rows only: once, few, many, or a class for an expanded clone.

TRBD2	TRBV5-5	few	TRBJ2-7	CASSPGGTSFREQYF
.	TRBV11-2	.	TRBJ1-2	CASSLSGARGYTF
TRBD1	TRBV20-1	.	TRBJ1-6	CSAHPPTGGNSPLHF
TRBD1	TRBV2	many	TRBJ1-1	CASFSQGARAFF
.	TRBV6-6	few	TRBJ2-5	CASSYSNGPGQETQYF
TRBD1	TRBV6-1	many	TRBJ1-1	CASSEEQGTEAFF
.	TRBV3-1	many	TRBJ2-1	CASSQALSEQFF
.	TRBV12-3/TRBV12-4	.	TRBJ2-3	CATLSDTQYF
.	TRBV20-1	.	TRBJ1-2	CSAMTDGGYTF
TRBD2	TRBV5-1	.	TRBJ2-2	CASSPGGAYTGELFF
TRBD1	TRBV9	few	TRBJ1-1	CASGGGTAATEAFF
TRBD1	TRBV27	.	TRBJ1-6	CASSTVDRVSSPLHF
.	TRBV4-1	few	TRBJ2-3	CASSQAPSTDTQYF
.	TRBV11-2	few	TRBJ1-6	CASSSEGFYNSPLHF
.	TRBV19	.	TRBJ1-1	CASSMDRDTEAFF
.	TRBV6-2/TRBV6-3	few	TRBJ1-4	CASSYPTGSANEKLFF
TRBD1	TRBV20-1	many	TRBJ1-1	CSARMTGDTEAFF
.	TRBV24-1	.	TRBJ2-1	CATSGLASDEQFF
.	TRBV27	few	TRBJ2-3	CASSRQDGTDTQYF
TRBD1	TRBV12-3/TRBV12-4	.	TRBJ2-1	CASSFSVRGPNNEQFF
TRBD1	TRBV6-1	.	TRBJ1-2	CASKQGDPGGFGYTF
TRBD2	TRBV2	many	TRBJ2-7	CASSVDGGAVDEQYF
.	TRBV3-1	many	TRBJ2-5	CASTSPGPETQYF
.	TRBV6-2/TRBV6-3	few	TRBJ1-5	CASSKGDSGNQPQHF
.	TRBV19	few	TRBJ2-2	CASSMGQGRSGELFF